This is a list of T cell receptor beta chains from one sample in a study of blood T cells in healthy people across ages. TCRdb used MiXCR to reprocess the 5' RACE reads, holding one entry per CDR3 protein. Of roughly 700,000 distinct CDR3 sequences listed, roughly 50% are singletons. Sequencing was carried out using blood. Source of these receptors: a woman in her sixties in good health. Both conserved end residues are part of each CDR3. The D gene is left open where the match is weak. Size tells how often a clone was seen (once, few, many) or the class of an expanded clone, and some rows leave it out.

J gene | D gene | clone size | V gene | CDR3 DNA | CDR3 protein
TRBJ2-2 | NA | few | TRBV12-3/TRBV12-4 | TGTGCCAGTCTTGAAGGGAACACCGGGGAGCTGTTTTTT | CASLEGNTGELFF
TRBJ2-1 | TRBD2 | NA | TRBV7-9 | TGTGCCAGCAGCTTGGTGTTAGCGGGGGCGAACAATGAGCAGTTCTTC | CASSLVLAGANNEQFF
TRBJ2-7 | NA | NA | TRBV20-1 | TGCAGTGCTAGAGAGACTAGCTCCTACGAGCAGTACTTC | CSARETSSYEQYF
TRBJ1-1 | NA | NA | TRBV7-9 | TGTGCCAGCAGGTCTCCCGGGTGGGACACTGAAGCTTTCTTT | CASRSPGWDTEAFF
TRBJ2-5 | NA | NA | TRBV20-1 | TGCAGTGCTAGAAGTGCCAGGGGAGTAATGGAGACCCAGTACTTC | CSARSARGVMETQYF
TRBJ2-5 | TRBD1 | NA | TRBV12-3/TRBV12-4 | TGTGCCAGCAGGGGGACAGGGAAGGGCCAAGAGACCCAGTACTTC | CASRGTGKGQETQYF
TRBJ2-7 | NA | NA | TRBV20-1 | TGCAGTGCTAGAGATCCCAGGAGATTCAGCGAGCAGTACTTC | CSARDPRRFSEQYF
TRBJ1-2 | NA | NA | TRBV10-3 | TGTGCCATCAGTGAGAGGGGCGGCAGAAACTATGGCTACACCTTC | CAISERGGRNYGYTF
TRBJ2-6 | TRBD1 | NA | TRBV24-1 | TGTGCCACCAGTGGCGGTAGAGACAGGGCTAGCTCTGGGGCCAACGTCCTGACTTTC | CATSGGRDRASSGANVLTF
TRBJ2-1 | NA | once | TRBV6-5 | TGTGTCAGCAGTTACTCGGAAGGAGTCGAGCAGTTCTTC | CVSSYSEGVEQFF
TRBJ2-7 | NA | NA | TRBV9 | TGTGCCAGCAGCGTCGGACCGGGACCCTACGAGCAGTACTTC | CASSVGPGPYEQYF
TRBJ2-7 | TRBD2 | few | TRBV3-1 | TGTGCCAGCAGCCAAGAGGGACTAGGGGATAAGCAGTACTTC | CASSQEGLGDKQYF
TRBJ2-7 | TRBD2 | many | TRBV10-3 | TGTGCCATCAGTAGAACCGGGACTAGTCGGGGGGACGAGCAGTACTTC | CAISRTGTSRGDEQYF
TRBJ2-1 | NA | NA | TRBV12-3/TRBV12-4 | TGTGCCAGCATGCAGGTCACCGGAGTGGTCGATGAGCAGTTCTTC | CASMQVTGVVDEQFF
TRBJ2-7 | TRBD2 | NA | TRBV5-4 | TGTGCCAGCAGCTTGTGGGGTAGCGGGAGAGGGTACGAGCAGTACTTC | CASSLWGSGRGYEQYF
TRBJ1-2 | TRBD1 | NA | TRBV9 | TGTGCCAGCAGCGTATTTTTGGGGACAGGGATCGATGGCTACACCTTC | CASSVFLGTGIDGYTF
TRBJ2-2 | NA | NA | TRBV7-2 | TGTGCCAGCAGCTTGCAGGGCAGGGTCGGGGAGCTGTTTTTT | CASSLQGRVGELFF
TRBJ1-2 | NA | NA | TRBV29-1 | TGCAGCGTTAAAGCAGGGATCGACTATGGCTGCACCTTC | CSVKAGIDYGCTF
TRBJ2-5 | NA | NA | TRBV5-1 | TGCGCCAGCAGCCCGGAAGGGGGGTTCGGGTACTTC | CASSPEGGFGYF
TRBJ2-7 | NA | NA | TRBV18 | TGTGCCAGCTCACCCGTCCCGTTGGCAGAGCAGTACTTC | CASSPVPLAEQYF
TRBJ1-4 | NA | many | TRBV7-2 | TGTGCCAGCAGCTTAGAACGGCGGGGTAATGAAAAACTGTTTTTT | CASSLERRGNEKLFF
TRBJ2-3 | NA | NA | TRBV3-1 | TGTGCCAGCAGCCAAGCCAGGGCCCGCTCCACGCAGTATTTT | CASSQARARSTQYF
TRBJ2-7 | NA | NA | TRBV11-1 | TGTGCCAGCAGCTTAGCGCCGGGACGGGTAGCCTACGAGCAGTACTTC | CASSLAPGRVAYEQYF